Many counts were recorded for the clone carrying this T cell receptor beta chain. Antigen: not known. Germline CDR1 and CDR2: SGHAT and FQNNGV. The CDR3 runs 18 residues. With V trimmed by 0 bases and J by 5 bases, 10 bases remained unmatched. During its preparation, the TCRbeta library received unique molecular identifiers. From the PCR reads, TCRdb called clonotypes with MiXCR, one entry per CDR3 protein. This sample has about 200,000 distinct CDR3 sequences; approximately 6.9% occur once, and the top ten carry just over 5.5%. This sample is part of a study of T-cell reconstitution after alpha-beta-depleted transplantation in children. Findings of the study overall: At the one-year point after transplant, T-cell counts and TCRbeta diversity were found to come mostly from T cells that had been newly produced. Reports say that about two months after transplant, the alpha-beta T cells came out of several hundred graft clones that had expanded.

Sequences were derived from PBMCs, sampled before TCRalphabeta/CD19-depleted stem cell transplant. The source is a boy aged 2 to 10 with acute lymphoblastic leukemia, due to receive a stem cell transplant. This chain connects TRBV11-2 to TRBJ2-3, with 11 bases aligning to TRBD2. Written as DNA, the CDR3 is TGTGCCAGCAGCTTAGAAGCTAGCGGGGGGTCCATAATAGATACGCAGTATTTT. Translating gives CASSLEASGGSIIDTQYF.